This T cell receptor (beta chain) is drawn from a study of long-term antiretroviral therapy in people with HIV. The libraries were made with immunoSEQ v3.0 at survey level. The table came from immunoSEQ multiplex PCR; TCRdb's copy has only in-frame clones and leaves some out. The data show about 18,000 clones, approximately 92% seen once. The CDR3 contains 15 residues. CDR1 is WSHSY and CDR2 is SAAADI in the germline V gene. V lost 4 bases to trimming and J lost 1 base, with 13 bases between them. Sequencing used unsorted PBMCs, obtained 4.2 years after starting antiretroviral therapy. The chain joins TRBV10-2 to TRBJ1-1; D is possibly TRBD1 (5 bases). This clonotype was sampled from a man aged 45-60 years with HIV. CDR3 nucleotides: TGCGCCAGCAGTGTGCGGGGCAAGGGGAACACTGAAGCTTTCTTT. Protein sequence: CASSVRGKGNTEAFF.